Shown below are 29 T cell receptor beta chains from a single sample sequenced in a study of T cell responses to AZD1222 COVID-19 vaccine. Sequencing used immunoSEQ multiplex PCR; TCRdb keeps in-frame clones, though not all of them. The repertoire holds about 100,000 clones, with 90% as singletons. The starting material was peripheral blood, obtained on day 0 of AZD1222 vaccination. The receptors here all came from an adult in good health.

The chain employs TRBV6-5 and TRBJ2-3; 12 bases are a match to TRBD1. This CDR3 spans 15 amino acids. CDR1 and CDR2 (germline): MNHEY, SVGAGI. V dropped 6 bases and J dropped 4; count of bases not matched to a gene: 5. The CDR3 sequence is CASSWDRGRSDTQYF. The CDR3, as DNA: TGTGCCAGCAGCTGGGACAGGGGGCGGTCAGATACGCAGTATTTT.

This clone was counted a single time. Other DNA sequences of this sample code for an identical CDR3. The chain employs TRBV4-1 and TRBJ1-5; D remains unclear. CDR1 is MGHRA and CDR2 is YSYEKL in the germline V gene. V was pared by 0 bases and J by 0 bases, with 9 bases between. The CDR3 has 16 amino acids. As DNA, the CDR3 is TGCGCCAGCAGCCAAGAAGGTAGAAATAGCAATCAGCCCCAGCATTTT. The encoded protein is CASSQEGRNSNQPQHF.

The chain joins TRBV11-1 to TRBJ2-1; D is ambiguous. Germline assignment: CDR1 SGHAT and CDR2 FQDESV (reference sequence). V lost 0 bases and J lost 7, with 10 bases in between. This CDR3 has 14 residues. CDR3 nucleotides: TGTGCCAGCAGCTTAGCAACTAATAGGAATGAGCAGTTCTTC. Translating gives CASSLATNRNEQFF.

This clone has a single count. The sample holds other DNA sequences that translate to the same CDR3. This sequence joins TRBV6-5 and TRBJ1-5; D remains unclear. Germline-derived CDR1 and CDR2 are MNHEY and SVGAGI. The CDR3 consists of 13 residues. V lost 4 bases and J 4 bases, leaving 8 bases between the germline ends. The CDR3 loop is CASSSDWNQPQHF. CDR3 nucleotide sequence: TGTGCCAGCAGTTCTGACTGGAATCAGCCCCAGCATTTT.

The V and J genes are TRBV6-6 and TRBJ2-5, with 9 bases that match TRBD1. From germline, CDR1 is MNHNY and CDR2 SVGAGI (reference sequence). The length of the CDR3 is 14 residues. Trimming at V came to 8 bases and at J to 7 bases, leaving 11 bases not matched to a gene. The CDR3 DNA sequence: TGTGCCAGCCGGGACAGGGAAATTGTGGCGACCCAGTACTTC. As protein: CASRDREIVATQYF.

The chain uses TRBV4-1 and TRBJ2-5; 7 bases are a match to TRBD2. Looked up from germline, CDR1 is MGHRA and CDR2 is YSYEKL. The CDR3 is 13 amino acids. V shed 4 bases, J shed 5 bases, and the junction held 4 bases outside the gene matches. CDR3 residues: CASSPGREETQYF. CDR3 DNA: TGCGCCAGCAGCCCGGGGAGGGAGGAGACCCAGTACTTC.

This clone was seen a handful of times. The rearrangement links TRBV3-1 (or the pseudogene TRBV3-2) to TRBJ2-1; 9 bases are a match to TRBD2. This CDR3 comprises 15 residues. The trim removed 2 bases at V and 9 bases at J, leaving 8 bases unmatched. Germline values: CDR1 LGHDT, CDR2 YNNKEL (reference sequence). The CDR3 coding sequence is TGTGCCAGCAGCCAACGGGCGGGGGGGCTGAGTGAGCAGTTCTTC. Protein product: CASSQRAGGLSEQFF.

The chain links TRBV5-1 to TRBJ1-1, with D unclear. Trimming cost V 2 bases and J 3 bases, with 11 bases left between them. The germline V gene encodes CDR1 SGHRS and CDR2 YFSETQ. The CDR3 runs to 14 residues. The CDR3 coding sequence is TGCGCCAGCAGCTTAGGTGGTGGGGACACTGAAGCTTTCTTT. Encoded protein: CASSLGGGDTEAFF.

This CDR3 is CATEPGGLGGYTF. For the CDR3, the DNA is TGTGCCACCGAGCCGGGGGGCCTAGGTGGCTACACCTTC. V and J are TRBV19 and TRBJ1-2, with D possibly matching TRBD1 (6 bases). This CDR3 region has 13 residues. Trimming removed 10 bases at V and 7 bases at J, with 19 bases between. The germline CDR1 and CDR2 sequences are LNHDA and SQIVND (reference sequence).

J is TRBJ1-5 and V is TRBV6-5, with D possibly being TRBD1 (6 bases). Germline lookup yields CDR1 MNHEY and CDR2 SVGAGI. The CDR3 covers 14 residues. V lost 8 bases to trimming and J lost 6 bases, with 17 bases between them. As DNA, the CDR3 is TGTGCCAGCCAGCCATCAGGGGATGGTCAGCCCCAGCATTTT. It yields the protein CASQPSGDGQPQHF.

The rearrangement joins TRBV7-8 to TRBJ1-4; D not certain. Germline V gene data show CDR1 as SGHVS and CDR2 as FQNEAQ. V lost 1 base to trimming and J lost 8 bases, with 17 bases between them. The CDR3 covers 16 residues. CDR3 amino acids: CASSLGFGRDEEKLFF. The CDR3 nucleotides read TGTGCCAGCAGCTTAGGTTTTGGGAGGGATGAGGAAAAACTGTTTTTT.

The V gene is TRBV11-2, the J gene TRBJ1-4; D is possibly TRBD1 (6 bases). The CDR3 spans 14 residues. V was shortened by 5 bases and J by 6 bases, with 13 bases between the two germline ends. Germline CDR1 is SGHAT and CDR2 is FQNNGV. As DNA, the CDR3 is TGTGCCAGCAGCCGAACAGGGTACGATGAAAAACTGTTTTTT. Its translation is CASSRTGYDEKLFF.

The CDR3 sequence is CASSPDRENQPQHF. CDR3 nucleotides: TGTGCCAGCAGCCCGGACAGGGAAAATCAGCCCCAGCATTTT. J is TRBJ1-5 and V is TRBV6-5; 8 nucleotides match TRBD1. Germline CDR1 MNHEY, CDR2 SVGAGI. The V segment lost 6 bases and the J segment 4 bases; nucleotides outside the gene matches: 5. The CDR3 totals 14 residues.

This clone was seen only once. The genes are TRBV3-1 (or the pseudogene TRBV3-2) and TRBJ2-3; D ambiguous. Deletions cut 2 bases from V and 5 bases from J, with 17 bases between. Germline CDR1 and CDR2: LGHDT and YNNKEL (reference sequence). This CDR3 comprises 16 residues. The DNA for the CDR3 is TGTGCCAGCAGCCAATTGACCGCAAAGAATAGAGATACGCAGTATTTT. Translating gives CASSQLTAKNRDTQYF.

The rearrangement links TRBV5-1 to TRBJ2-3; 7 positions agree with TRBD1. This CDR3 has 15 residues. Losses at the gene ends were 0 bases for V and 5 bases for J; bases not matched to a gene: 6. Germline CDR1 SGHRS, CDR2 YFSETQ. Here the CDR3 DNA reads TGCGCCAGCAGCTTGGCCCTACAGGGGATAGATACGCAGTATTTT. It specifies CASSLALQGIDTQYF.

In this sample, this clone turned up a few times. The CDR3 sequence is CSASGGGTSPLHF. The CDR3 nucleotides read TGCAGTGCTAGTGGTGGGGGGACTTCACCCCTCCACTTT. The chain links TRBV20-1 to TRBJ1-6, with D possibly matching TRBD1 (5 bases). V was shortened by 3 bases and J by 9 bases, with 12 bases between the two germline ends. The CDR3 totals 13 residues. Germline CDR1 is DFQATT and CDR2 is SNEGSKA (reference sequence).

This sequence joins TRBV12-5 and TRBJ2-1, with D unresolved. The ends were cut back, 2 bases at V and 8 bases at J, with 4 bases in the middle. The CDR3 runs 11 residues. Germline CDR1 LGHNT, CDR2 FRNRAP. As DNA, the CDR3 is TGTGCTAGTGGTTTGAGTCATGAGCAGTTCTTC. Translated: CASGLSHEQFF.

The CDR3 bases are TGTGCCACCAGCAGGACAGGGCTTAATTCACCCCTCCACTTT. Its protein product is CATSRTGLNSPLHF. The V gene is TRBV15, the J gene TRBJ1-6, with TRBD1 matching 7 bases. CDR1 and CDR2 (germline): LNHNV, YYDKDF (reference sequence). J was trimmed by 6 bases and V by 3 bases; bases with no gene match: 2. The CDR3 spans 14 residues.

J is TRBJ1-1 and V is TRBV5-1; D unresolved. Deletions cut 7 bases from V and 1 base from J, with 11 bases between. CDR1 is SGHRS and CDR2 is YFSETQ in the germline V gene. The CDR3 runs 13 residues. The CDR3 DNA is TGCGCCAGCTACGGCTTCTCGAACACTGAAGCTTTCTTT. Translating gives CASYGFSNTEAFF.

This chain uses TRBV7-2 with TRBJ1-1; 8 bases align to TRBD1. Germline CDR1 is SGHTA and CDR2 is FQGNSA. J gave up 4 bases and V 4 bases, and 8 bases lay outside the gene matches. The CDR3 totals 15 residues. This CDR3 is CASSSQPTGVTEAFF. In nucleotides, the CDR3 is TGTGCCAGCAGCTCTCAACCGACAGGGGTCACTGAAGCTTTCTTT.

This sequence joins TRBV6-5 and TRBJ2-2; 10 positions match TRBD1. Germline V gene lookup returns CDR1 MNHEY and CDR2 SVGAGI. The ends lost 6 bases at V and 1 base at J; junction bases unmatched: 2. This CDR3 is 15 amino acids long. CDR3 region: CASRDRGWNTGELFF. The CDR3 nucleotides read TGTGCCAGCAGGGACAGGGGGTGGAACACCGGGGAGCTGTTTTTT.

The V call is TRBV24-1, the J call TRBJ1-1, with TRBD1 matching 8 bases. J was trimmed by 8 bases and V by 4 bases; bases with no gene match: 5. Per germline, CDR1 KGHDR and CDR2 SFDVKD. The CDR3 length is 13 residues. CDR3 coding DNA: TGTGCCACCAGTGACCCTGGACAGGGCGAAGCTTTCTTT. Translated: CATSDPGQGEAFF.

This chain uses TRBV6-6 with TRBJ1-6, with D possibly matching TRBD1 (6 bases). The V and J ends lost 6 bases and 10 bases respectively, with 10 bases between them. CDR1 is MNHNY, CDR2 SVGAGI, per germline (reference sequence). The CDR3 sequence is 12 residues long. The CDR3 region is CASSPDRSPLHF. The CDR3 DNA is TGTGCCAGCAGCCCCGACAGGTCACCCCTCCACTTT.

The rearrangement joins TRBV28 to TRBJ2-7, with 7 bases identical to TRBD2. Germline CDR1 is MDHEN and CDR2 is SYDVKM. The CDR3 totals 15 residues. Trimming at V came to 5 bases and at J to 0 bases, leaving 7 bases not matched to a gene. The CDR3 coding sequence is TGTGCCAGCAGTCCGTCCAGCGGGGCCTCCTACGAGCAGTACTTC. It yields the protein CASSPSSGASYEQYF.

V is TRBV18 and J is TRBJ2-2; 8 bases line up with TRBD1. The CDR3 covers 16 residues. Unmatched junction bases numbered 6, after V lost 1 base and J lost 5 bases. Germline V gene data show CDR1 as KGHSH and CDR2 as LQKENI. The CDR3 coding sequence is TGTGCCAGCTCACCACGGGGACAGGAACGGACCGGGGAGCTGTTTTTT. Encoded protein: CASSPRGQERTGELFF. Full variable domain (missing parts from reference TRBV18 and TRBJ2-2): NAGVMQNPRHLVRRRGQEARLRCSPMKGHSHVYWYRQLPEEGLKFMVYLQKENIIDESGMPKERFSAEFPKEGPSILRIQQVVRGDSAAYFCASSPRGQERTGELFFGEGSRLTVL.

This clone was observed a single time. The V and J genes are TRBV10-3 and TRBJ1-4; the D gene is possibly TRBD1 (5 bases). Germline V CDR1 and CDR2: ENHRY, SYGVKD. The CDR3 length is 16 residues. Trimming removed 10 bases from V and 3 bases from J, with 21 bases in between. The CDR3 DNA follows: TGTGCCACCGGGGCCCTGGGGCAGGCTCCTAATGAAAAACTGTTTTTT. Its protein product is CATGALGQAPNEKLFF.

The CDR3 region has the DNA TGCGCCAGCAACCTCAATTCCGGGACTGGCACAGATACGCAGTATTTT. This codes for CASNLNSGTGTDTQYF. This sequence joins TRBV4-1 and TRBJ2-3, with D perhaps TRBD2 (6 bases). The V gene's germline CDR1 is MGHRA and CDR2 YSYEKL. V gave up 7 bases and J gave up 1 base, with 18 bases separating them. The CDR3 loop spans 16 amino acids.

The chain employs TRBV5-3 and TRBJ1-5; D unresolved. TRBV5-3 belongs to the ORF category, with a function that is uncertain. The CDR3 has 10 amino acids. The germline V and J ends were trimmed by 7 bases and 6 bases, with 5 bases remaining between them. CDR3 coding DNA: TGTGCCAGACAGACTCAGCCCCAGCATTTT. As protein: CARQTQPQHF.

The V gene is TRBV11-2, the J gene TRBJ1-4; D perhaps matches TRBD1 (5 bases). V lost 5 bases to trimming and J lost 12 bases, with 16 bases between them. CDR1 and CDR2 from the germline V gene are SGHAT and FQNNGV. This CDR3 has 13 residues. The DNA of the CDR3 is TGTGCCAGCAGCGATGGGACCGCCACCCAACTGTTTTTT. Its protein product is CASSDGTATQLFF.